This T cell receptor (beta chain) was identified in a study of cytomegalovirus exposure and HLA in healthy donors. Germline V lookup: CDR1 SGHRS, CDR2 YFSETQ. The CDR3 has 18 amino acids. V gave up 0 bases and J gave up 3 bases; unmatched junction bases: 7. 60 Vbeta and 13 Jbeta primers were used in PCR. Produced via immunoSEQ multiplex PCR; TCRdb's table is partial and in-frame only. The data hold some 130,000 clones, with 79% observed a single time. Study findings and constraints: Across HLA loci, a later analysis found differing TCR association rates, with DRB1 most and HLA-C fewest.

Only one count was recorded for this clone. Its antigen is as yet unknown. The receptor comes from a man younger than 35 in good health and CMV-seronegative. This chain connects TRBV5-1 to TRBJ2-2; 11 nucleotides align to TRBD2. Sequencing was carried out using PBMCs. The CDR3 loop reads CASSLAWGLAEDTGELFF. CDR3 coding DNA: TGCGCCAGCAGCTTGGCCTGGGGACTAGCGGAAGACACCGGGGAGCTGTTTTTT.